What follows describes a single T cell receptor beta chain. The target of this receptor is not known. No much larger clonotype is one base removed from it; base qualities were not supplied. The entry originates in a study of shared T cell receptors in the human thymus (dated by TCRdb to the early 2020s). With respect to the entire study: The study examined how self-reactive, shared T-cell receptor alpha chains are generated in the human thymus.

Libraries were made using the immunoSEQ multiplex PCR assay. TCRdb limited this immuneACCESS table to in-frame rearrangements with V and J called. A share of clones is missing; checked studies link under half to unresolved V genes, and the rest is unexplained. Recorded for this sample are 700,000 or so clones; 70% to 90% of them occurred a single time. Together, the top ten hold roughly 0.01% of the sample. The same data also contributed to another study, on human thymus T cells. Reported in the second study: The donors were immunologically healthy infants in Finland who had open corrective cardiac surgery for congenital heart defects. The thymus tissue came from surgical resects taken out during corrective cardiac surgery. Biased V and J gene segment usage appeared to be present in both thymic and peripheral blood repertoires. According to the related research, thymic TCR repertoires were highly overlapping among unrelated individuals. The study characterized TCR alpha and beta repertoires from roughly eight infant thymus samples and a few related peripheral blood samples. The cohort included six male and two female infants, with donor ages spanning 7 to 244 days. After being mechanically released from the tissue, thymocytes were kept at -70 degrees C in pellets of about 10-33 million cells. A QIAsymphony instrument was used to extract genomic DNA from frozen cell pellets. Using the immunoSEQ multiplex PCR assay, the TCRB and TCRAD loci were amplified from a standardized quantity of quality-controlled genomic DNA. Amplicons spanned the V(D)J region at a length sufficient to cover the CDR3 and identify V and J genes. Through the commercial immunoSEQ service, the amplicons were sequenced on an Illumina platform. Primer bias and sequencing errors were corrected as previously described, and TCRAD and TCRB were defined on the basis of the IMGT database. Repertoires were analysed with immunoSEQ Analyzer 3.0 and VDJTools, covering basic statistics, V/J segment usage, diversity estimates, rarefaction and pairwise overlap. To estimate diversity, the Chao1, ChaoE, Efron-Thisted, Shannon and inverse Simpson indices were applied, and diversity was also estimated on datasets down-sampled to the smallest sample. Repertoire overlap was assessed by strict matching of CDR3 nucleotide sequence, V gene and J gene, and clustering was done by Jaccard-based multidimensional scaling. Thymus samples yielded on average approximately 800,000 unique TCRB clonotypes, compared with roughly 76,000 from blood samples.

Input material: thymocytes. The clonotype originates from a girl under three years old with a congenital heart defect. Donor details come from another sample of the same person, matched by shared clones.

At the DNA level, the sequence is TGTGCCAGCAGCTTAATGACAGACCAAGAGACCCAGTACTTC. Protein translation: CASSLMTDQETQYF. The chain is made from TRBV7-9 and TRBJ2-5; the D gene is perhaps TRBD1, from 5 matching bases. From a lookup of the germline V gene (reference sequence), CDR1 and CDR2 are SEHNR and FQNEAQ. V and J lose 2 bases and 0 bases, and a span of 7 bases separates them. The cysteine opens and the phenylalanine closes a CDR3 of 14 amino acids. Only CDR3 DNA is held: 42 bases, read in frame from base 1.